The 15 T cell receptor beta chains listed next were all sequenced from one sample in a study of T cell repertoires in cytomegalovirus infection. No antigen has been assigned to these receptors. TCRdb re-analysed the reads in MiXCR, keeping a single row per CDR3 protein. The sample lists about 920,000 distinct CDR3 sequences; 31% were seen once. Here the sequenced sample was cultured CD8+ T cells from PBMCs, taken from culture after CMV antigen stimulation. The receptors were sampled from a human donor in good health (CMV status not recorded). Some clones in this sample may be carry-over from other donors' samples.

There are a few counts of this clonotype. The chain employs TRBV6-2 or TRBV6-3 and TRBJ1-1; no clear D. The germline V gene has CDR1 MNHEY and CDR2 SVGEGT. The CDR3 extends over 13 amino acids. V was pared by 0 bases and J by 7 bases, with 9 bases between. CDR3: CASSYSRLDEAFF. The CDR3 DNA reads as TGTGCCAGCAGTTACTCCAGGCTGGATGAAGCTTTCTTT.

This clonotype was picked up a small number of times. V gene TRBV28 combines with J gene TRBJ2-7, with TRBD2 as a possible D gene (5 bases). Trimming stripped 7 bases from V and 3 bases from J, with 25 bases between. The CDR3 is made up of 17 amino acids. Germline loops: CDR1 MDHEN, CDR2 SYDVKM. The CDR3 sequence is CASTTLKVGPEGYEQYV. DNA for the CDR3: TGTGCCAGCACCACCCTAAAGGTCGGCCCTGAGGGCTACGAGCAGTACGTC.

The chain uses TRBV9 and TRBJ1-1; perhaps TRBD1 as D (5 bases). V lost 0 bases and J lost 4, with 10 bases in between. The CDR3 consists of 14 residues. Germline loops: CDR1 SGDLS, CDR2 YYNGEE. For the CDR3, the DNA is TGTGCCAGCAGCGTAGTGGGGGGGATCACTGAAGCTTTCTTT. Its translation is CASSVVGGITEAFF.

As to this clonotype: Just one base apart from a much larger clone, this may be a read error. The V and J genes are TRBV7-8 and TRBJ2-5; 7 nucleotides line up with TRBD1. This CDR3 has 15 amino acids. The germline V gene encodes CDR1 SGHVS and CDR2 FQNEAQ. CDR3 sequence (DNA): TGTGCCAACAGCTTACTTCGGACAGGCGGAGAGACCCAGTACTTC. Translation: CANSLLRTGGETQYF.

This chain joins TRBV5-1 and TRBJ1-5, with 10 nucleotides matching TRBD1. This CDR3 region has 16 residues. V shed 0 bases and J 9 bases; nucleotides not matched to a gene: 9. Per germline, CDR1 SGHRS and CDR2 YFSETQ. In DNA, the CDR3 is TGCGCCAGCAGCTTGGAACCGGGACAGGGGTCAGGGCCCCAGCATTTT. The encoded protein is CASSLEPGQGSGPQHF.

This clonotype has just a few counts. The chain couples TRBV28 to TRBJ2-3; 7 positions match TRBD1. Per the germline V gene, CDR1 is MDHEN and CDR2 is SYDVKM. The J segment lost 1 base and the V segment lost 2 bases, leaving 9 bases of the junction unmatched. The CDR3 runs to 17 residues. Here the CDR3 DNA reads TGTGCCAGCAGTTTAAGGACAGGCATAGGCGGCACAGATACGCAGTATTTT. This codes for CASSLRTGIGGTDTQYF.

CDR3 amino acids: CASSLGWEYTGELFF. As DNA, the CDR3 is TGTGCCAGCAGTTTAGGGTGGGAATACACCGGGGAGCTGTTTTTT. The gene calls are TRBV27 and TRBJ2-2; D unresolved. The CDR3 length is 15 residues. Trimming took off 2 bases at V and 3 bases at J, with 10 bases between the two ends. CDR1 is MNHEY and CDR2 is SMNVEV in the germline V gene (reference sequence).

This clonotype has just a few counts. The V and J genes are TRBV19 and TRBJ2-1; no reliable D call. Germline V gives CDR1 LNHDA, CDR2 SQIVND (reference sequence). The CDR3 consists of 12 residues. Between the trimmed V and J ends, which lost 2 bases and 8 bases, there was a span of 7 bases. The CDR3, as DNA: TGTGCCAGTAGTATATCACCGGATGAGCAGTTCTTC. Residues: CASSISPDEQFF.

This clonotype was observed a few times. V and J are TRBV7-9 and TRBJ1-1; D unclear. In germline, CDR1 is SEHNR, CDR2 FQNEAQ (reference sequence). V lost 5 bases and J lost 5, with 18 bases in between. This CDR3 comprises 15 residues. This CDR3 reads CASSPYGEDGTEAFF. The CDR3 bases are TGTGCCAGCAGCCCTTATGGGGAAGACGGAACTGAAGCTTTCTTT. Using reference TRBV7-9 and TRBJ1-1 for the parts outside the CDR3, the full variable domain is DTGVSQNPRHKITKRGQNVTFRCDPISEHNRLYWYRQTLGQGPEFLTYFQNEAQLEKSRLLSDRFSAERPKGSFSTLEIQRTEQGDSAMYLCASSPYGEDGTEAFFGQGTRLTVV.

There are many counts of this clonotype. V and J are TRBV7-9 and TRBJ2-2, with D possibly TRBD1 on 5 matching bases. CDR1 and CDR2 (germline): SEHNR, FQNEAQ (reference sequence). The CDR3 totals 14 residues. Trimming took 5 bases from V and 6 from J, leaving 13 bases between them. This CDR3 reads CASSPDKTAGELFF. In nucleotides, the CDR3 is TGTGCCAGCAGCCCGGACAAGACGGCCGGGGAGCTGTTTTTT.

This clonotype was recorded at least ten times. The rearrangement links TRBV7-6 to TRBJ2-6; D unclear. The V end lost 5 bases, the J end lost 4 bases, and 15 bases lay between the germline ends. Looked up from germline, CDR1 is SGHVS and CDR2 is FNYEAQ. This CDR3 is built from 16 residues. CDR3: CASSPIKNPGANVLTF. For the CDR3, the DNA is TGTGCCAGCAGCCCCATTAAGAACCCGGGGGCCAACGTCCTGACTTTC.

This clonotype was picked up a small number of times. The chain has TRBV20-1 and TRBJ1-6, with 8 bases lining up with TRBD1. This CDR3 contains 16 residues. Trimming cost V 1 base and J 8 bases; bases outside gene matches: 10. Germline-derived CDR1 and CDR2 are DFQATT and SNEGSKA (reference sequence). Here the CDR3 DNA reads TGCAGTGCTAGAGCCCACGGCAGGACAGGGTATTCACCCCTCCACTTT. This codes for CSARAHGRTGYSPLHF.

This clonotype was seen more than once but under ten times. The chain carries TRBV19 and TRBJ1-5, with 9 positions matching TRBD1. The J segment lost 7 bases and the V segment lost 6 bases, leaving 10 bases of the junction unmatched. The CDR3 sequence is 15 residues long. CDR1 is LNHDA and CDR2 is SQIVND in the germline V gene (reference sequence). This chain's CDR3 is CASRPTRQGGQPQHF. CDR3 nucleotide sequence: TGTGCCAGTAGACCCACTAGACAGGGGGGACAGCCCCAGCATTTT. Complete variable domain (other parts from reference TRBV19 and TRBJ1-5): DGGITQSPKYLFRKEGQNVTLSCEQNLNHDAMYWYRQDPGQGLRLIYYSQIVNDFQKGDIAEGYSVSREKKESFPLTVTSAQKNPTAFYLCASRPTRQGGQPQHFGDGTRLSIL.

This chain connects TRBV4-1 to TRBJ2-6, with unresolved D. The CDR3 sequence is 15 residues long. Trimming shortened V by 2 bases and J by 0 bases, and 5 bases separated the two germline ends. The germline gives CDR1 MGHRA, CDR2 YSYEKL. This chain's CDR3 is CASSQRFSGANVLTF. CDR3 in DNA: TGCGCCAGCAGCCAAAGGTTCTCTGGGGCCAACGTCCTGACTTTC.

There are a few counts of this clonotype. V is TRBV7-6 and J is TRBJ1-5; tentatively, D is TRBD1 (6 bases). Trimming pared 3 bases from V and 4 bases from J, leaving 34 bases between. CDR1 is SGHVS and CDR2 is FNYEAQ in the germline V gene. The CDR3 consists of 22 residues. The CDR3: CASSLRPYGPIGQTILNQPQHF. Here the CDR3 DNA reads TGTGCCAGCAGCTTGCGCCCCTACGGACCAATTGGACAGACAATCCTGAATCAGCCCCAGCATTTT.